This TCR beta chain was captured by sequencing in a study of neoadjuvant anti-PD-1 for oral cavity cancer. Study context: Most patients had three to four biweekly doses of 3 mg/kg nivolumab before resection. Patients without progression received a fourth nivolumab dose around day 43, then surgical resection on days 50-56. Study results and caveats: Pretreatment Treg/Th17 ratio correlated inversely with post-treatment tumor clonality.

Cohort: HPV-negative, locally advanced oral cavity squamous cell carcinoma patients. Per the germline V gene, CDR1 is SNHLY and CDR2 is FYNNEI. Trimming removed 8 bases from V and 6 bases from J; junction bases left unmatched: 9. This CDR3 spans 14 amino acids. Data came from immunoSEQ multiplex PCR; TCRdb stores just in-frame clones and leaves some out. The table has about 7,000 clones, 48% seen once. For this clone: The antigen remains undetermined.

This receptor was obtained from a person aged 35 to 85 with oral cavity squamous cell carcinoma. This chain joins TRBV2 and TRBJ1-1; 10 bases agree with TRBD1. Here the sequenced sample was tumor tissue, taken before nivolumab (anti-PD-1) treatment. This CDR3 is CASLTGTGDPEAFF. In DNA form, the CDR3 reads TGTGCCAGCCTTACCGGGACAGGGGATCCTGAAGCTTTCTTT.